A single TCR beta chain is shown here with its context. The CDR3 is 12 residues long. Trimming took 5 bases from V and 6 from J, leaving 14 bases between them. Germline V gene data show CDR1 as DFQATT and CDR2 as SNEGSKA (reference sequence). These data originate in a study of CD8 T cells in Susac syndrome. Random hexamers served to reverse transcribe roughly 0.45 to 1 ug RNA. TCRdb reanalysed the immunoSEQ multiplex PCR reads using MiXCR and keeps one entry per CDR3 protein. The table lists tens of thousands of distinct CDR3 sequences, 95% of them singletons, with roughly 0.44% in the top ten. Sequencing was performed on CD8+ T cells from PBMCs. The source is a human donor with Susac syndrome. The chain carries TRBV20-1 and TRBJ2-7; TRBD2 might be the D (6 bases). CDR3 amino acids: CSAPLGGSEQYF. CDR3 DNA: TGCAGTGCTCCCCTAGGAGGGTCCGAGCAGTACTTC.